The text below deals with one T cell receptor beta chain. The treatment is: oral pan-JAK inhibitor, 5-10 mg twice daily. Germline CDR1 SNHLY, CDR2 FYNNEI. With V trimmed by 7 bases and J by 4 bases, 4 bases remained unmatched. CDR3 length equals 13 residues. RNA was extracted and reverse transcribed into cDNA as the sequencing template. TCRdb keeps only in-frame clones here, not all; method: immunoSEQ multiplex PCR. The sample contains approximately 170,000 clones, around 60% of which appear only once. This sample stems from a study of CD8+ T cells in alopecia areata. About the study: Patients received oral tofacitinib, 5 to 10 mg twice daily, for moderate-to-severe alopecia areata. A 6-month period off drug followed tofacitinib, which lasted 6 to 18 months. Percent affected scalp area, the SALT score, rated treated patients' severity.

The chain joins TRBV2 to TRBJ1-5, with 7 positions matching TRBD1. The sequenced sample was CD4+ T cells sorted from blood, obtained at week 24, from a patient treated with tofacitinib. This clonotype originated in a human donor with alopecia areata. CDR3 nucleotide sequence: TGTGCCAGCAACGGACAGGAGAATCAGCCCCAGCATTTT. Protein product: CASNGQENQPQHF.